The next 20 T cell receptor beta chains were all read from a single sample in a study of blood T cell repertoires in COVID-19. Only in-frame clones appear in the TCRdb table, and some are missing; sequencing was by immunoSEQ multiplex PCR. The sample lists tens of thousands of clones, 79% occurring once. The material sequenced was peripheral blood. The receptors were gathered from a man in his 60s with acute or convalescent COVID-19.

This chain joins TRBV3-1 (or the pseudogene TRBV3-2) and TRBJ2-7; 8 nucleotides agree with TRBD2. The germline CDR1 and CDR2 sequences are LGHDT and YNNKEL (reference sequence). The CDR3 is 16 amino acids. V was pared by 0 bases and J by 5 bases, with 9 bases of the junction left unmatched. This CDR3 is CASSQELGRGVHEQYF. The CDR3 DNA reads as TGTGCCAGCAGCCAAGAACTCGGGAGGGGGGTGCACGAGCAGTACTTC.

The rearrangement joins TRBV6-5 to TRBJ1-2, with a weak D call TRBD1 (6 bases). Germline V gene sequence: CDR1 MNHEY, CDR2 SVGAGI. With 0 bases removed from V and 6 bases from J, the gap between germline ends came to 11 bases. The CDR3 loop spans 14 amino acids. The DNA of the CDR3 is TGTGCCAGCAGTTACTCGGCCAGGGGCGATGGCTACACCTTC. Encoded protein: CASSYSARGDGYTF.

J is TRBJ1-6 and V is TRBV7-2; no clear D. Germline V gene lookup returns CDR1 SGHTA and CDR2 FQGNSA. V gave up 7 bases and J gave up 8 bases, with 18 bases separating them. The CDR3 is 15 amino acids. CDR3 amino acids: CASTLDSSRDSPLHF. For the CDR3, the DNA is TGTGCCAGCACCTTGGACTCCTCGAGGGATTCACCCCTCCACTTT.

The chain uses TRBV2 and TRBJ1-5; perhaps TRBD1 as D (5 bases). The CDR3 has 15 residues. The germline CDR1 and CDR2 sequences are SNHLY and FYNNEI. Deletions cut 2 bases from V and 5 bases from J, with 13 bases between. CDR3 DNA: TGTGCCAGCAGTGAAATGCGAGAAGGGGATCAGCCCCAGCATTTT. The encoded protein is CASSEMREGDQPQHF.

This chain links TRBV2 with TRBJ2-3; D is ambiguous. V was pared by 6 bases and J by 2 bases, with 6 bases between. The CDR3 spans 12 residues. The germline V gene has CDR1 SNHLY and CDR2 FYNNEI. CDR3 amino acids: CASRGTTDTQYF. As DNA, the CDR3 is TGTGCCAGCAGGGGCACCACAGATACGCAGTATTTT.

Only one count was recorded for this clone. This chain uses TRBV12-3 or TRBV12-4 with TRBJ2-4; D gene ambiguous. The CDR3 totals 13 residues. V lost 11 bases to trimming and J lost 7 bases, with 18 bases between them. The CDR3 protein is CASTYGAVNIQYF. CDR3 coding DNA: TGTGCCTCCACCTATGGAGCTGTCAACATTCAGTACTTC.

The chain carries TRBV14 and TRBJ1-1, with D possibly being TRBD1 (6 bases). V dropped 1 base and J dropped 5 bases, with 14 bases sitting between them. CDR3 size: 15 residues. Germline CDR1 reads SGHDN; CDR2 reads FVKESK. The CDR3 here is CASSQGRGGRTEAFF. The CDR3 DNA reads TGTGCCAGCAGCCAAGGGAGGGGGGGGAGGACTGAAGCTTTCTTT. Together with reference TRBV14 and TRBJ1-1, the CDR3 gives the full variable domain: EAGVTQFPSHSVIEKGQTVTLRCDPISGHDNLYWYRRVMGKEIKFLLHFVKESKQDESGMPNNRFLAERTGGTYSTLKVQPAELEDSGVYFCASSQGRGGRTEAFFGQGTRLTVV.

The chain recombines TRBV20-1 with TRBJ2-1; 11 positions agree with TRBD2. Germline V gene lookup returns CDR1 DFQATT and CDR2 SNEGSKA (reference sequence). V lost 3 bases to trimming and J lost 7 bases; unmatched junction nucleotides: 8. CDR3 length: 15 residues. CDR3 nucleotide sequence: TGCAGTGCTAGTCATAGCGGGGGGGCCGATAATGAGCAGTTCTTC. Translated, it gives CSASHSGGADNEQFF.

This clone has ten or more counts. The chain is built from TRBV19 and TRBJ2-2; unclear D gene. Trimming took off 3 bases at V and 2 bases at J, with 10 bases between the two ends. The CDR3 covers 15 residues. Germline lookup yields CDR1 LNHDA and CDR2 SQIVND (reference sequence). The DNA for the CDR3 is TGTGCCAGTAGTATGTGGGCAGCTAACACCGGGGAGCTGTTTTTT. The encoded protein is CASSMWAANTGELFF.

V usage is TRBV2 and J usage is TRBJ1-6; D remains ambiguous. Trimming removed 0 bases from V and 10 bases from J, with 7 bases in between. Germline CDR1 reads SNHLY; CDR2 reads FYNNEI. The CDR3 runs 13 residues. The CDR3 DNA is TGTGCCAGCAGTGAAGCGGAGGGATCACCCCTCCACTTT. Translated: CASSEAEGSPLHF.

This clone has a handful of counts. J is TRBJ2-7 and V is TRBV19; 8 nucleotides match TRBD1. The CDR3 length is 15 residues. The germline V gene has CDR1 LNHDA and CDR2 SQIVND (reference sequence). Germline trimming cut 6 bases from V and 5 bases from J; bases unmatched to any gene: 12. CDR3 protein: CASSLQAGGRHEQYF. The CDR3 nucleotides read TGTGCCAGTAGCCTCCAGGCAGGGGGCCGGCACGAGCAGTACTTC.

The CDR3 region is CASSLGGTSPNEQFF. The CDR3 DNA reads as TGTGCCAGCAGCTTAGGTGGGACTAGCCCCAATGAGCAGTTCTTC. The genes are TRBV7-2 and TRBJ2-1, with 9 bases that match TRBD2. V trimming: 1 base; J trimming: 6 bases; junction bases outside the gene matches: 4. Germline CDR1 is SGHTA and CDR2 is FQGNSA. The CDR3 length is 15 residues. Full variable domain (rest looked up from reference TRBV7-2 and TRBJ2-1): GAGVSQSPSNKVTEKGKDVELRCDPISGHTALYWYRQSLGQGLEFLIYFQGNSAPDKSGLPSDRFSAERTGGSVSTLTIQRTQQEDSAVYLCASSLGGTSPNEQFFGPGTRLTVL.

The chain joins TRBV29-1 to TRBJ2-3, with unresolved D. The CDR3 spans 14 residues. V shed 3 bases and J shed 0 bases, with 10 bases lying between them. CDR1 and CDR2 (germline): SQVTM, ANQGSEA. CDR3 sequence (DNA): TGCAGCGTTGAGTCCACCCAGAGCACAGATACGCAGTATTTT. This translates into CSVESTQSTDTQYF.

The genes are TRBV9 and TRBJ1-2; D unclear. The germline V gene encodes CDR1 SGDLS and CDR2 YYNGEE. The V gene lost 3 bases and the J gene lost 2 bases, with 11 bases spanning the gap. The CDR3 spans 14 residues. CDR3 nucleotides: TGTGCCAGCAGCGGTGGACTGACGAACTATGGCTACACCTTC. Amino acid sequence: CASSGGLTNYGYTF.

This rearrangement joins TRBV5-4 to TRBJ1-3, with no clear D. V lost 2 bases and J lost 0, with 12 bases in between. Germline CDR1 SGHNT, CDR2 YYREEE (reference sequence). This CDR3 is 16 amino acids long. This chain's CDR3 is CASSFDTSFSGNTIYF. Here the CDR3 DNA reads TGTGCCAGCAGCTTCGACACGAGTTTCTCTGGAAACACCATATATTTT.

This clone was observed many times. For the CDR3, the DNA is TGTGCCAGCAGTTACTCGACGGCTAGCGGTGACTACGAGCAGTACTTC. This codes for CASSYSTASGDYEQYF. The chain employs TRBV6-2 or TRBV6-3 and TRBJ2-7; 7 bases are a match to TRBD2. The CDR3 is made up of 16 amino acids. The germline V gene encodes CDR1 MNHEY and CDR2 SVGEGT. With 0 bases clipped from V and 3 bases from J, the junction kept 8 bases outside the gene matches.

The rearrangement links TRBV11-2 to TRBJ1-1; 7 bases match TRBD1. V was clipped by 4 bases and J by 6 bases; unmatched bases: 8. The CDR3 is 14 amino acids. In germline, CDR1 is SGHAT, CDR2 FQNNGV. CDR3 amino acids: CASSSGTVSAEAFF. The CDR3 DNA reads as TGTGCCAGCAGCTCCGGGACAGTCTCCGCTGAAGCTTTCTTT.

The chain couples TRBV5-6 to TRBJ1-5; no reliable D call. Germline V gives CDR1 SGHDT, CDR2 YYEEEE. Trimming took 4 bases from V and 0 from J, leaving 11 bases between them. This CDR3 contains 15 residues. The CDR3 DNA follows: TGTGCCAGCAGCCCCGGACTAAATAGCAATCAGCCCCAGCATTTT. Protein: CASSPGLNSNQPQHF.

The chain carries TRBV5-6 and TRBJ2-1, with 10 bases fitting TRBD2. Germline V CDR1 and CDR2: SGHDT, YYEEEE. The CDR3 totals 15 residues. Trimming took 0 bases from V and 8 from J; bases not matched to a gene: 5. In DNA form, the CDR3 reads TGTGCCAGCAGCTTGGTGGCTAGCGGGGGCGATGAGCAGTTCTTC. It encodes CASSLVASGGDEQFF.

This clone occurred a few times. This chain joins TRBV21-1 and TRBJ1-3; whether TRBD1, the table's D call, matches the DNA was not checked. TRBV21-1 is a recognized pseudogene. This CDR3 is built from 17 residues. The CDR3 DNA follows: TGTGCCAGCAGTACCCAAATTCCAGGGGCCTCTGGAAACACCATATATTTT. Translated: CASSTQIPGASGNTIYF.